What follows are 24 T cell receptor beta chains derived from one specimen sequenced in a study of shared clonotypes between healthy human individuals. CD45RO-negative, CCR7-selected cells formed the naive CD8 fraction, which excluded terminally differentiated effector memory CD45RA+ cells. Sequencing was performed with immunoSEQ multiplex PCR; in TCRdb, only in-frame clones are kept and a portion is missing. Here the sample spans more than 2 million clones, roughly 95% being singletons. The sample comprised naive CD8+ T cells sorted from blood. The receptors here all came from a man aged 18 to 29 in good health.

The chain employs TRBV30 and TRBJ2-2, with D possibly TRBD1 on 6 matching bases. This CDR3 is 15 amino acids long. V was shortened by 4 bases and J by 0 bases, with 12 bases between the two germline ends. The germline CDR1 and CDR2 sequences are GTSNPN and SVGIG (reference sequence). In nucleotides, the CDR3 is TGTGCCTGGACTATTACAGGGTCGAACACCGGGGAGCTGTTTTTT. This gives the protein CAWTITGSNTGELFF.

Only a few counts were recorded for this clone. This rearrangement joins TRBV4-2 to TRBJ1-1; D unclear. Trimming shortened V by 1 base and J by 3 bases, and 6 bases separated the two germline ends. The CDR3 has 13 residues. Germline CDR1 LGHNA, CDR2 YNFKEQ. In DNA, the CDR3 is TGTGCCAGCAGCCAAGTCCCGCACACTGAAGCTTTCTTT. Translated, it gives CASSQVPHTEAFF.

The CDR3 DNA reads TGTGCCAGTAGTGTGGGACAGGGGCCCCGCGACGAGCAGTACTTC. It encodes CASSVGQGPRDEQYF. This sequence joins TRBV19 and TRBJ2-7; 10 bases align to TRBD1. The CDR3 covers 15 residues. The junction had 9 bases not matched to a gene; V was cut back by 5 bases and J by 5 bases. The germline gives CDR1 LNHDA, CDR2 SQIVND (reference sequence).

The genes are TRBV4-1 and TRBJ2-1, with a tentative D call TRBD1 (5 bases). The CDR3 consists of 15 residues. Deletions cut 5 bases from V and 0 bases from J, with 11 bases between. Germline loops: CDR1 MGHRA, CDR2 YSYEKL. CDR3 residues: CASSETDSSYNEQFF. The DNA of the CDR3 is TGCGCCAGCAGCGAGACAGATAGCTCCTACAATGAGCAGTTCTTC.

The rearrangement links TRBV6-1 to TRBJ2-4; TRBD1 matches at 7 bases. Looked up from germline, CDR1 is MNHNS and CDR2 is SASEGT. The CDR3 is 16 amino acids. Trimming removed 4 bases from V and 1 base from J; junction bases left unmatched: 7. The CDR3: CASSVGGWGAKNIQYF. The CDR3 region has the DNA TGTGCCAGCAGTGTAGGGGGCTGGGGGGCCAAAAACATTCAGTACTTC.

CDR3 residues: CASSPSGGEETQYF. The CDR3 DNA is TGTGCCAGCAGTCCTAGCGGGGGGGAAGAGACCCAGTACTTC. This chain uses TRBV13 with TRBJ2-5, with TRBD2 matching 12 bases. The V gene's germline CDR1 is PRHDT and CDR2 FYEKMQ (reference sequence). This CDR3 is built from 14 residues. V dropped 6 bases and J dropped 3; count of bases not matched to a gene: 2.

The chain joins TRBV14 to TRBJ2-1; weak D call: TRBD1 (6 bases). The CDR3 is 19 amino acids. The germline V gene has CDR1 SGHDN and CDR2 FVKESK. V lost 1 base, J lost 4 bases, and 23 bases lay in between. The CDR3 nucleotides are TGTGCCAGCAGCCAAGTCTGGAAAAGCCACCGACAGGTTTACAATGAGCAGTTCTTC. Translated, it gives CASSQVWKSHRQVYNEQFF.

The genes are TRBV27 and TRBJ2-2, with 7 bases lining up with TRBD1. The germline V gene has CDR1 MNHEY and CDR2 SMNVEV (reference sequence). The CDR3 covers 13 residues. J gave up 8 bases and V 7 bases, and 7 bases lay outside the gene matches. CDR3 sequence (DNA): TGTGCCAGCACCTGGACAGGTTCTGGGGAGCTGTTTTTT. This encodes CASTWTGSGELFF.

This clone was seen a single time. The chain couples TRBV6-5 to TRBJ2-7; tentatively, D is TRBD2 (5 bases). Germline V gives CDR1 MNHEY, CDR2 SVGAGI. The CDR3 contains 13 residues. V lost 0 bases and J 7 bases, leaving 10 bases between the germline ends. The CDR3 region is CASSYSMTGEQYF. The DNA of the CDR3 is TGTGCCAGCAGTTACTCGATGACGGGGGAGCAGTACTTC.

This clone has only one observation. This sequence joins TRBV29-1 and TRBJ1-2; D may be TRBD1 (5 bases). The V end was cut by 3 bases, the J end by 7 bases, with 15 bases between. The CDR3 totals 13 residues. Germline V gene data show CDR1 as SQVTM and CDR2 as ANQGSEA. Here the CDR3 DNA reads TGCAGCGTTGAGGCTTTGGGACCGGGTGGCTACACCTTC. Protein product: CSVEALGPGGYTF.

The CDR3 DNA is TGTGCCAGCAGCTTAGTTCCGGCAGGGGGCGGTAATCAGCCCCAGCATTTT. Its protein is CASSLVPAGGGNQPQHF. The chain links TRBV7-8 to TRBJ1-5; 8 positions agree with TRBD1. Germline CDR1 is SGHVS and CDR2 is FQNEAQ. This CDR3 is built from 17 residues. Trimming removed 1 base from V and 4 bases from J; junction bases left unmatched: 9.

The CDR3 is CASQRGYTF. The CDR3 nucleotides read TGTGCCAGCCAGCGGGGCTACACCTTC. The rearrangement links TRBV13 to TRBJ1-2; D ambiguous. CDR1 is PRHDT and CDR2 is FYEKMQ in the germline V gene (reference sequence). The V and J ends lost 8 bases and 8 bases respectively, with 6 bases between them. The CDR3 runs to 9 residues.

V and J are TRBV4-2 and TRBJ1-5; D gene uncertain. V lost 4 bases and J lost 6, with 19 bases in between. The CDR3 contains 16 residues. The germline V gene encodes CDR1 LGHNA and CDR2 YNFKEQ. The CDR3 spells CASSREEGGVGQPQHF. CDR3 bases: TGTGCCAGCAGCCGTGAAGAAGGCGGAGTGGGTCAGCCCCAGCATTTT.

J is TRBJ2-1 and V is TRBV2; 12 bases are shared with TRBD2. Trimming took 0 bases from V and 2 from J; bases not matched to a gene: 2. The CDR3 loop spans 17 amino acids. Germline V gene data show CDR1 as SNHLY and CDR2 as FYNNEI. The CDR3 loop reads CASSEAGLAGPYNEQFF. The CDR3 coding sequence is TGTGCCAGCAGTGAAGCGGGACTAGCGGGCCCCTACAATGAGCAGTTCTTC.

This sequence joins TRBV19 and TRBJ2-7; D unclear. Germline V gene lookup returns CDR1 LNHDA and CDR2 SQIVND (reference sequence). V was clipped by 4 bases and J by 1 base, with 11 bases between them. This CDR3 has 14 residues. The CDR3 sequence: CASSTFEVSYEQYF. The CDR3 nucleotides read TGTGCCAGTAGTACTTTCGAGGTTTCCTACGAGCAGTACTTC.

This chain connects TRBV5-4 to TRBJ1-1; D unresolved. The germline CDR1 and CDR2 sequences are SGHNT and YYREEE (reference sequence). Between the trimmed V and J ends, which lost 1 base and 4 bases, there was a span of 8 bases. This CDR3 has 13 residues. CDR3 residues: CASSLSPATEAFF. CDR3 nucleotide sequence: TGTGCCAGCAGCTTGTCCCCAGCCACTGAAGCTTTCTTT. The variable domain in full, completed from reference TRBV5-4 and TRBJ1-1, reads ETGVTQSPTHLIKTRGQQVTLRCSSQSGHNTVSWYQQALGQGPQFIFQYYREEENGRGNFPPRFSGLQFPNYSSELNVNALELDDSALYLCASSLSPATEAFFGQGTRLTVV.

The rearrangement uses TRBV27 and TRBJ2-1; D call uncertain. The V end was cut by 3 bases, the J end by 5 bases, with 14 bases between. CDR1 is MNHEY and CDR2 is SMNVEV in the germline V gene (reference sequence). The CDR3 extends over 15 amino acids. CDR3 sequence (DNA): TGTGCCAGCAGTTTTATTGGGGTGCATCACAATGAGCAGTTCTTC. This sequence encodes CASSFIGVHHNEQFF.

J is TRBJ2-5 and V is TRBV4-1; tentative D call: TRBD2 (5 bases). The CDR3 is 14 amino acids. The germline V gene has CDR1 MGHRA and CDR2 YSYEKL. V was trimmed by 1 base and J by 5 bases, leaving 11 bases between them. This chain's CDR3 is CASSQAGSRETQYF. The CDR3 DNA is TGCGCCAGCAGCCAAGCGGGGAGCCGGGAGACCCAGTACTTC.

The chain links TRBV4-1 to TRBJ2-7; 9 bases agree with TRBD2. V trimming: 1 base; J trimming: 4 bases; junction bases outside the gene matches: 5. This CDR3 is built from 15 residues. In germline, CDR1 is MGHRA, CDR2 YSYEKL. CDR3 DNA: TGCGCCAGCAGCCAAGGGGTTAGCGGGGGTTACGAGCAGTACTTC. Amino acid sequence: CASSQGVSGGYEQYF.

The V and J genes are TRBV15 and TRBJ2-7, with 10 bases matching TRBD2. The CDR3 is 13 residues long. The germline CDR1 and CDR2 sequences are LNHNV and YYDKDF (reference sequence). Losses at the gene ends were 6 bases for V and 2 bases for J; bases not matched to a gene: 1. Here the CDR3 DNA reads TGTGCCACCAGACTAGCGGGGACCTACGAGCAGTACTTC. Translation gives CATRLAGTYEQYF.

The chain carries TRBV14 and TRBJ2-5; 7 bases agree with TRBD2. Trimming removed 4 bases from V and 5 bases from J; junction bases left unmatched: 10. This CDR3 contains 15 residues. Germline V CDR1 and CDR2: SGHDN, FVKESK. CDR3 nucleotides: TGTGCCAGCAGCCCGACGGCAGGGCGGGGGGAGACCCAGTACTTC. Translated, it gives CASSPTAGRGETQYF.

The chain uses TRBV6-4 and TRBJ1-5; D is unresolved. CDR3 length: 13 amino acids. Germline V CDR1 and CDR2: MRHNA, SNTAGT. Trimming removed 7 bases from V and 4 bases from J, with 11 bases in between. In DNA form, the CDR3 reads TGTGCCAGCACCCAGCGGATTAATCAGCCCCAGCATTTT. Amino acid sequence: CASTQRINQPQHF.

V and J are TRBV7-6 and TRBJ2-3, with 7 bases fitting TRBD1. The length of the CDR3 is 15 residues. Germline V gene data show CDR1 as SGHVS and CDR2 as FNYEAQ. V dropped 1 base and J dropped 3; count of bases not matched to a gene: 4. The CDR3 region is CASSLEGAQTDTQYF. CDR3 DNA: TGTGCCAGCAGCTTAGAGGGGGCTCAGACAGATACGCAGTATTTT. The variable domain in full, completed from reference TRBV7-6 and TRBJ2-3, reads GAGVSQSPRYKVTKRGQDVALRCDPISGHVSLYWYRQALGQGPEFLTYFNYEAQQDKSGLPNDRFSAERPEGSISTLTIQRTEQRDSAMYRCASSLEGAQTDTQYFGPGTRLTVL.

To note about this clone: In the same sample, other DNA sequences code for this CDR3. J is TRBJ2-7 and V is TRBV5-4; 9 bases align to TRBD1. The CDR3 is 14 residues long. V lost 0 bases to trimming and J lost 4 bases; unmatched junction nucleotides: 2. CDR1 and CDR2 from the germline V gene are SGHNT and YYREEE (reference sequence). CDR3 in amino acids: CASSLDRGLYEQYF. CDR3 nucleotide sequence: TGTGCCAGCAGCTTGGACAGGGGGCTTTACGAGCAGTACTTC.